The TCR beta chain described here comes from a study of regulatory T cells in long-lasting Graves disease. The time point is: persistent/refractory GD, antithyroid drugs over 5 years with positive TRAb. There was RNA extracted from PBMCs, and the TCR library was made from it. Patients with Graves' disease were diagnosed by American Thyroid Association guidelines. The EDTA tubes were filled with around 8.5 milliliters of drawn peripheral blood. V was trimmed by 4 bases and J by 0 bases, leaving 6 bases between them. The CDR3 totals 13 residues. CDR1 and CDR2 from the germline V gene are SQVTM and ANQGSEA. Arm-PCR of CDR3 regions and iRepertoire HTBI primers were used to build TCR beta libraries. MiXCR, applied by TCRdb to the multiplex PCR reads, yields one record per CDR3 protein. Counted here are about 450,000 distinct CDR3 sequences, roughly a quarter occurring once; the ten biggest clones make up roughly 30%.

The source of this sequence is a female donor with Graves disease. The chain recombines TRBV29-1 with TRBJ2-2; D unresolved. This specimen consisted of peripheral blood mononuclear cells (PBMCs), obtained when the disease was refractory, from a patient treated with antithyroid drugs. The CDR3 is CSVAVPNTGELFF. The CDR3 region has the DNA TGCAGCGTTGCGGTCCCGAACACCGGGGAGCTGTTTTTT.